This T cell receptor (beta chain) came from a study of T cells after yellow fever vaccination. The study made its TCR cDNA through 5'RACE template switching. That step introduced a universal primer site along with UMIs. One entry per CDR3 protein results from TCRdb running MiXCR on the 5' RACE reads. The repertoire holds 450,000 to 600,000 distinct CDR3 sequences, with less than 15% as singletons. The CDR3 is made up of 14 amino acids. Germline CDR1 is DFQATT and CDR2 is SNEGSKA (reference sequence). After removal of 0 bases from V and 4 bases from J, the junction contained 3 bases not matched to a gene. General study results and limits: The booster response re-showed most primary clones: 96% CD4, approximately 90% CD8.

Concerning this clonotype itself: The antigen is not known.

This specimen was PBMCs, taken on the day of the yellow fever booster vaccination. The chain carries TRBV20-1 and TRBJ1-5; 7 bases line up with TRBD1. This TCR was recovered from a young man who received the YFV17D yellow fever vaccine. CDR3 region: CSARDPDRNQPQHF. CDR3 nucleotides: TGCAGTGCTAGAGATCCGGACAGGAATCAGCCCCAGCATTTT.